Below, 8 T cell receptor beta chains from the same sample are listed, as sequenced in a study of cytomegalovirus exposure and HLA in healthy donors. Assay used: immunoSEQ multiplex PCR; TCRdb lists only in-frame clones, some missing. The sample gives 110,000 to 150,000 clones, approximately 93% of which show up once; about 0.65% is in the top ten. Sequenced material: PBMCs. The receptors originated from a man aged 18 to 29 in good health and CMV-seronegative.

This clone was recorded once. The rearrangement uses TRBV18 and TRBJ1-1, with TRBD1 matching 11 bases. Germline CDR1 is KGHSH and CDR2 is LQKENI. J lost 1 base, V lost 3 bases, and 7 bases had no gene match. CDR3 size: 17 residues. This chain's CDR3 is CASSPWGQGVQNTEAFF. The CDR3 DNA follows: TGTGCCAGCTCACCGTGGGGACAGGGGGTTCAGAACACTGAAGCTTTCTTT.

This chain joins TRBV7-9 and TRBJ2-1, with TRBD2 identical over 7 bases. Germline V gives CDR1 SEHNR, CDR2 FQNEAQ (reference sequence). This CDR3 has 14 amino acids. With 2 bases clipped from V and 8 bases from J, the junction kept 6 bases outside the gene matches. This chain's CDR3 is CASSLSGTVDEQFF. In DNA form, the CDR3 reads TGTGCCAGCAGCTTAAGCGGGACCGTAGATGAGCAGTTCTTC.

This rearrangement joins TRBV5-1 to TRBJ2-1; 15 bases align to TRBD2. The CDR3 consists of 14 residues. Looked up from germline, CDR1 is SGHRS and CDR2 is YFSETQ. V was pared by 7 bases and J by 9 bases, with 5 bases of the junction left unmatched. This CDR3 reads CASGLAGGPVEQFF. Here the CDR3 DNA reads TGCGCCAGCGGACTAGCGGGGGGGCCGGTTGAGCAGTTCTTC.

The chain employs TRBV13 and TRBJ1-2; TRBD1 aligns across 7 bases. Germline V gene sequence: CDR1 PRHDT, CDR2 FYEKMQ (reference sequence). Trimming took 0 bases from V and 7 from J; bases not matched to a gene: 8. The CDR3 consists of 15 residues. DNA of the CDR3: TGTGCCAGCAGCTTAGGAGGGGACAGCTTGCGTGGCTACACCTTC. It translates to CASSLGGDSLRGYTF.

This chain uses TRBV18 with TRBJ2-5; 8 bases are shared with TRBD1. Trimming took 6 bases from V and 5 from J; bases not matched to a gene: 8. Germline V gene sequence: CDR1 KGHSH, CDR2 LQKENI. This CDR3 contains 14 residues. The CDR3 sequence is CASSLTGDGETQYF. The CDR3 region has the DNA TGTGCCAGCTCCCTGACAGGGGATGGGGAGACCCAGTACTTC. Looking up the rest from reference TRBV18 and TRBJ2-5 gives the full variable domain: NAGVMQNPRHLVRRRGQEARLRCSPMKGHSHVYWYRQLPEEGLKFMVYLQKENIIDESGMPKERFSAEFPKEGPSILRIQQVVRGDSAAYFCASSLTGDGETQYFGPGTRLLVL.

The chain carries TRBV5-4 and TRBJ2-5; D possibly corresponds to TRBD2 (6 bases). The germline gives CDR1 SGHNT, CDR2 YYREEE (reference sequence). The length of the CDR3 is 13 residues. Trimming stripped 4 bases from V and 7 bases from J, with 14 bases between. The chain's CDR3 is CASSRIQGGTQYF. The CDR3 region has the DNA TGTGCCAGCAGCCGAATCCAGGGAGGGACCCAGTACTTC.

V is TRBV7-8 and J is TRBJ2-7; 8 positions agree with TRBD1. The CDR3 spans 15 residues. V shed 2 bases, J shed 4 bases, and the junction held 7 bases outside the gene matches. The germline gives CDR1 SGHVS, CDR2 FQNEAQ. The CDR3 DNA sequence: TGTGCCAGCAGCTTACTTGGACAGGGTGGGTACGAGCAGTACTTC. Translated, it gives CASSLLGQGGYEQYF. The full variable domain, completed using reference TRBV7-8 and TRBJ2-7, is GAGVSQSPRYKVAKRGQDVALRCDPISGHVSLFWYQQALGQGPEFLTYFQNEAQLDKSGLPSDRFFAERPEGSVSTLKIQRTQQEDSAVYLCASSLLGQGGYEQYFGPGTRLTVT.

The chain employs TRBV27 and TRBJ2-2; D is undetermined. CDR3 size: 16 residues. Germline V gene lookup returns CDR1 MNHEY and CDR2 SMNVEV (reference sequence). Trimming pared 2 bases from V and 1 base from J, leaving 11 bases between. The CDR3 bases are TGTGCCAGCAGTTTAGGTACTTCCTTGAACACCGGGGAGCTGTTTTTT. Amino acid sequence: CASSLGTSLNTGELFF.